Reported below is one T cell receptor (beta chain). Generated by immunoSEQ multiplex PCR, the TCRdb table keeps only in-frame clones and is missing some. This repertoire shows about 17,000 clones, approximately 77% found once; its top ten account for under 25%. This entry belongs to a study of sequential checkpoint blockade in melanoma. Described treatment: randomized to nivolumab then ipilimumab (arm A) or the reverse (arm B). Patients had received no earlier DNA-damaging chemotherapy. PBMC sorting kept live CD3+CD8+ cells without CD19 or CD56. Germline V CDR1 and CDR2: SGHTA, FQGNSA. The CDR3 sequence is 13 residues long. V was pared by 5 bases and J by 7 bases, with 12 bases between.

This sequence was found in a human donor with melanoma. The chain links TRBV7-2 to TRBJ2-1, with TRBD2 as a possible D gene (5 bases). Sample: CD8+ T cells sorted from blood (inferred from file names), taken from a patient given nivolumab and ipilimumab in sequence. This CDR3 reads CASSLGLWNEQFF. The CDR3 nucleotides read TGTGCCAGCAGCCTCGGACTTTGGAATGAGCAGTTCTTC.